The rows below give T cell receptor beta chains drawn from one sample of a study of OX40 agonist ivuxolimab in advanced cancers. Method: immunoSEQ multiplex PCR; TCRdb's copy keeps in-frame clones and lacks some. The sample has tens of thousands of clones, 89% seen once; the top ten hold around 10%. The input for sequencing was CD4+ or CD8+ T cells sorted from blood, taken in a trial of the OX40 agonist ivuxolimab. These receptors were collected from an adult with an advanced solid tumor such as melanoma, head and neck, liver or kidney cancer. Both conserved end residues are part of each CDR3. Each record gives: clone size, D gene, V gene, J gene, CDR3 DNA, CDR3 protein. D genes are given only for firm matches. Size values are once, few and many counts, or a class for expanded clones, and some rows have none.

clone_size: once; d_call: NA; v_call: TRBV28; j_call: TRBJ1-2; cdr3_nt: TGTGCCAGCAGTTCGACCCCAGGCAGGAACTATGGCTACACCTTC; cdr3_aa: CASSSTPGRNYGYTF
clone_size: NA; d_call: NA; v_call: TRBV10-1; j_call: TRBJ2-4; cdr3_nt: TGCGCCAGCAGTGAGGGGACGGTCCTAGCCAAAAACATTCAGTACTTC; cdr3_aa: CASSEGTVLAKNIQYF
clone_size: few; d_call: NA; v_call: TRBV29-1; j_call: TRBJ2-3; cdr3_nt: TGCAGCGTTGAGGGCAGCACAGATACGCAGTATTTT; cdr3_aa: CSVEGSTDTQYF
clone_size: NA; d_call: TRBD1; v_call: TRBV28; j_call: TRBJ1-2; cdr3_nt: TGTGCCAGCACCGGAACAGGGGGCTTCGGAGGCTACACCTTC; cdr3_aa: CASTGTGGFGGYTF
clone_size: once; d_call: TRBD1; v_call: TRBV7-2; j_call: TRBJ1-2; cdr3_nt: TGTGCCAGCAGCTGGACCGGGACAGGGGGCGGCTACACCTTC; cdr3_aa: CASSWTGTGGGYTF
clone_size: once; d_call: TRBD1; v_call: TRBV2; j_call: TRBJ1-2; cdr3_nt: TGTGCCAGCAGTGGCCGGACAGGGGGTTTGCATCACACCTTC; cdr3_aa: CASSGRTGGLHHTF
clone_size: NA; d_call: TRBD1; v_call: TRBV18; j_call: TRBJ2-7; cdr3_nt: TGTGCCAGCTTGCCCGACAGGGGACCCTACGAGCAGTACTTC; cdr3_aa: CASLPDRGPYEQYF
clone_size: NA; d_call: NA; v_call: TRBV12-1; j_call: TRBJ2-1; cdr3_nt: TGTGCCAGCAGCCCTCACAAACCGGGACTAGCGGGAGAAATTGATGAGCAGTTCTTC; cdr3_aa: CASSPHKPGLAGEIDEQFF
clone_size: NA; d_call: TRBD2; v_call: TRBV2; j_call: TRBJ2-7; cdr3_nt: TGTGCCAGTGCTATTTCCGGGACTAGGGAATACGAGCAGTACTTC; cdr3_aa: CASAISGTREYEQYF
clone_size: NA; d_call: TRBD1; v_call: TRBV19; j_call: TRBJ2-5; cdr3_nt: TGTGCCAGTAGTATCCGTTCACTGACACAGGGGGGCCAAGAGACCCAGTACTTC; cdr3_aa: CASSIRSLTQGGQETQYF
clone_size: NA; d_call: NA; v_call: TRBV5-4; j_call: TRBJ2-1; cdr3_nt: TGTGCCAACAGCTTGTCGGACAATGAGCAGTTCTTC; cdr3_aa: CANSLSDNEQFF
clone_size: NA; d_call: NA; v_call: TRBV7-9; j_call: TRBJ1-3; cdr3_nt: TGTGCCAGCAGCTTAACGCCAGAAGGACTTTCTGGAAACACCATATATTTT; cdr3_aa: CASSLTPEGLSGNTIYF
clone_size: NA; d_call: TRBD1; v_call: TRBV10-3; j_call: TRBJ1-2; cdr3_nt: TGTGCCATTGGGACAGGGGGCCCCTATGGCTACACCTTC; cdr3_aa: CAIGTGGPYGYTF
clone_size: NA; d_call: NA; v_call: TRBV28; j_call: TRBJ1-4; cdr3_nt: TGTGCCAGCAGTTTGGTACGTTTGGTAGGGGTCTCCGAAAAACTGTTTTTT; cdr3_aa: CASSLVRLVGVSEKLFF
clone_size: NA; d_call: NA; v_call: TRBV2; j_call: TRBJ1-1; cdr3_nt: TGTGCCAGCACCAGGGATTTAACGAACACTGAAGCTTTCTTT; cdr3_aa: CASTRDLTNTEAFF
clone_size: NA; d_call: NA; v_call: TRBV6-1; j_call: TRBJ1-2; cdr3_nt: TGTGCCAGCAGTGAAGCAGGGTATGGCTACACCTTC; cdr3_aa: CASSEAGYGYTF
clone_size: NA; d_call: NA; v_call: TRBV19; j_call: TRBJ1-1; cdr3_nt: TGTGCCAGTAGTAAGAACAGGGTGAACACTGAAGCTTTCTTT; cdr3_aa: CASSKNRVNTEAFF
clone_size: NA; d_call: NA; v_call: TRBV5-4; j_call: TRBJ1-1; cdr3_nt: TGTGCCAGCAGCTCGCCTGTTTCAGTTATCACTGAAGCTTTCTTT; cdr3_aa: CASSSPVSVITEAFF
clone_size: NA; d_call: NA; v_call: TRBV5-8; j_call: TRBJ2-3; cdr3_nt: TGTGCCATTTTACAGGGCTTGTTATGGGATACGCAGTATTTT; cdr3_aa: CAILQGLLWDTQYF
clone_size: few; d_call: NA; v_call: TRBV28; j_call: TRBJ2-5; cdr3_nt: TGTGCCACCAGTGGTTTGGTGGAGACCCAGTACTTC; cdr3_aa: CATSGLVETQYF
clone_size: NA; d_call: NA; v_call: TRBV10-3; j_call: TRBJ2-5; cdr3_nt: TGTGCCACCCTAGGGGGGGCTGGCGGGGAGACCCAGTACTTC; cdr3_aa: CATLGGAGGETQYF
clone_size: NA; d_call: NA; v_call: TRBV10-3; j_call: TRBJ1-1; cdr3_nt: TGTGCCATTCGACCGGACCCCGGGGGGACTGAAGCTTTCTTT; cdr3_aa: CAIRPDPGGTEAFF
clone_size: NA; d_call: TRBD2; v_call: TRBV6-4; j_call: TRBJ2-2; cdr3_nt: TGTGCCAGCAGTGACATTCAAGCGGGAGTGGGCACCGGGGAGCTGTTTTTT; cdr3_aa: CASSDIQAGVGTGELFF
clone_size: once; d_call: TRBD1; v_call: TRBV4-1; j_call: TRBJ2-2; cdr3_nt: TGCGCCAGCAGCCAAGATCCAGGACAGGGGGTCGGCACCGGGGAGCTGTTTTTT; cdr3_aa: CASSQDPGQGVGTGELFF
clone_size: NA; d_call: NA; v_call: TRBV19; j_call: TRBJ2-7; cdr3_nt: TGTGCCAGTTCCCAGGTCAACGCTGGCACCTACGAGCAGTACTTC; cdr3_aa: CASSQVNAGTYEQYF
clone_size: NA; d_call: NA; v_call: TRBV7-8; j_call: TRBJ2-7; cdr3_nt: TGTGCCAGCAGCTTGGGACCGGGACATAACGAGCAGTACTTC; cdr3_aa: CASSLGPGHNEQYF
clone_size: NA; d_call: NA; v_call: TRBV7-6; j_call: TRBJ1-1; cdr3_nt: TGTGCCAGCAGCTTAAGACAGTTGGACACTGAAGCTTTCTTT; cdr3_aa: CASSLRQLDTEAFF
clone_size: NA; d_call: NA; v_call: TRBV5-1; j_call: TRBJ2-5; cdr3_nt: TGCGCCAGCAGCTTGACGGTCCCTCAAGAGACCCAGTACTTC; cdr3_aa: CASSLTVPQETQYF
clone_size: NA; d_call: NA; v_call: TRBV19; j_call: TRBJ1-2; cdr3_nt: TGTGCCAGTAGTCCTCCCAGGGACCATGGCTACACCTTC; cdr3_aa: CASSPPRDHGYTF
clone_size: NA; d_call: NA; v_call: TRBV15; j_call: TRBJ1-5; cdr3_nt: TGTGCCACCAGCAGCCAAGCGGGACCTAATCAGCCCCAGCATTTT; cdr3_aa: CATSSQAGPNQPQHF
clone_size: NA; d_call: NA; v_call: TRBV15; j_call: TRBJ1-1; cdr3_nt: TGTGCCACCAGCAGAGATCCGAACACTGAAGCTTTCTTT; cdr3_aa: CATSRDPNTEAFF
clone_size: NA; d_call: TRBD1; v_call: TRBV13; j_call: TRBJ2-7; cdr3_nt: TGTGCCAGCAGCCGCGGGACAGGCCAGGTCTACGTGCAGTACTTC; cdr3_aa: CASSRGTGQVYVQYF
clone_size: NA; d_call: TRBD2; v_call: TRBV11-3; j_call: TRBJ2-1; cdr3_nt: TGTGCCAGCAGCTTGGAGACTAGCGGGCACAATGAGCAGTTCTTC; cdr3_aa: CASSLETSGHNEQFF
clone_size: NA; d_call: TRBD1; v_call: TRBV6-1; j_call: TRBJ1-2; cdr3_nt: TGTGCCAGCTATACGACAGGGCTAGCTAACTATGGCTACACCTTC; cdr3_aa: CASYTTGLANYGYTF
clone_size: NA; d_call: TRBD2; v_call: TRBV6-6; j_call: TRBJ2-7; cdr3_nt: TGTGCCAGCAGTCGATTTAGCGGGAGTTCCTACGAGCAGTACTTC; cdr3_aa: CASSRFSGSSYEQYF
clone_size: once; d_call: NA; v_call: TRBV6-1; j_call: TRBJ2-3; cdr3_nt: TGTGCCAGCAGGGCGGGACAGAGCACAGATACGCAGTATTTT; cdr3_aa: CASRAGQSTDTQYF
clone_size: NA; d_call: NA; v_call: TRBV18; j_call: TRBJ2-5; cdr3_nt: TGTGCCAGCTCCCTATTACGGGAACGAGAGACCCAGTACTTC; cdr3_aa: CASSLLRERETQYF
clone_size: NA; d_call: NA; v_call: TRBV7-2; j_call: TRBJ2-3; cdr3_nt: TGTGCCAGCAGCTTGTACACAGATACGCAGTATTTT; cdr3_aa: CASSLYTDTQYF
clone_size: NA; d_call: NA; v_call: TRBV19; j_call: TRBJ2-3; cdr3_nt: TGTGCCAGTAGTCCAGAGGGGAACACAGATACGCAGTATTTT; cdr3_aa: CASSPEGNTDTQYF
clone_size: NA; d_call: NA; v_call: TRBV5-1; j_call: TRBJ1-3; cdr3_nt: TGCGCCAGCAGCTTGCTGTCCTATTCCTCTGGAAACACCATATATTTT; cdr3_aa: CASSLLSYSSGNTIYF
clone_size: NA; d_call: TRBD1; v_call: TRBV11-1; j_call: TRBJ1-1; cdr3_nt: TGTGCCAGCAGCCTGATTATGACAGGGCGGGATACTGAAGCTTTCTTT; cdr3_aa: CASSLIMTGRDTEAFF
clone_size: once; d_call: NA; v_call: TRBV18; j_call: TRBJ2-5; cdr3_nt: TGTGCCAGCTCACCGGAGAGAGGGACCCAGTACTTC; cdr3_aa: CASSPERGTQYF
clone_size: NA; d_call: TRBD2; v_call: TRBV10-3; j_call: TRBJ2-3; cdr3_nt: TGTGCCATCAGTTTGGGACTAGCGGGAGGGGACACAGATACGCAGTATTTT; cdr3_aa: CAISLGLAGGDTDTQYF
clone_size: NA; d_call: TRBD1; v_call: TRBV28; j_call: TRBJ2-3; cdr3_nt: TGTGCCAGCAGTTACAGGGGCCCTACAGATACGCAGTATTTT; cdr3_aa: CASSYRGPTDTQYF
clone_size: NA; d_call: NA; v_call: TRBV15; j_call: TRBJ2-7; cdr3_nt: TGTGCCACCAGCAGAGGGGGGGATCTTTACGAGCAGTACTTC; cdr3_aa: CATSRGGDLYEQYF
clone_size: NA; d_call: NA; v_call: TRBV5-6; j_call: TRBJ1-3; cdr3_nt: TGTGCCAGCCGGATGGGACGGAACTCTGGAAACACCATATATTTT; cdr3_aa: CASRMGRNSGNTIYF
clone_size: NA; d_call: NA; v_call: TRBV6-5; j_call: TRBJ2-7; cdr3_nt: TGTGCCAGCAGTTACTGGTCGGGGGACAGCTCCTACGAGCAGTACTTC; cdr3_aa: CASSYWSGDSSYEQYF
clone_size: NA; d_call: NA; v_call: TRBV18; j_call: TRBJ1-5; cdr3_nt: TGTGCCAGCTCACCATTGCAGGACCAACCCCAGCATTTT; cdr3_aa: CASSPLQDQPQHF
clone_size: NA; d_call: TRBD1; v_call: TRBV19; j_call: TRBJ1-4; cdr3_nt: TGTGCCAGTACCGGGACAGGGTTGGCTAATGAAAAACTGTTTTTT; cdr3_aa: CASTGTGLANEKLFF
clone_size: NA; d_call: NA; v_call: TRBV5-4; j_call: TRBJ1-6; cdr3_nt: TGTGCCAGCAGCTTGTTTGGGGGGAGCTCCTATAATTCACCCCTCCACTTT; cdr3_aa: CASSLFGGSSYNSPLHF
clone_size: NA; d_call: TRBD1; v_call: TRBV5-1; j_call: TRBJ2-1; cdr3_nt: TGCGCCAGCAGCTTGGAGGGACAGGGATCCTACAATGAGCAGTTCTTC; cdr3_aa: CASSLEGQGSYNEQFF
clone_size: NA; d_call: TRBD2; v_call: TRBV5-1; j_call: TRBJ2-7; cdr3_nt: TGCGCCAGCAGCTTGGAGGGGAGGGAGAACTACGAGCAGTACTTC; cdr3_aa: CASSLEGRENYEQYF
clone_size: NA; d_call: NA; v_call: TRBV27; j_call: TRBJ2-2; cdr3_nt: TGTGCCAGCTTAGGGTGGAACACCGGGGAGCTGTTTTTT; cdr3_aa: CASLGWNTGELFF
clone_size: NA; d_call: TRBD2; v_call: TRBV6-5; j_call: TRBJ2-1; cdr3_nt: TGTGCCAGCAGTTACCGCGGGAGAGGGTACAATGAGCAGTTCTTC; cdr3_aa: CASSYRGRGYNEQFF
clone_size: once; d_call: TRBD2; v_call: TRBV29-1; j_call: TRBJ2-7; cdr3_nt: TGCAGCGCCGACGCGGGGGGCAACGAGCAGTACTTC; cdr3_aa: CSADAGGNEQYF